This T cell receptor beta chain was observed in a study of T cell responses to AZD1222 COVID-19 vaccine (dated by TCRdb to the early 2020s). The study in broad terms: A total of about 240 trial participants underwent TCR sequencing, of whom 207 received two doses of AZD1222 and about 26 received two doses of the MenACWY control vaccine. Trial participants were enrolled by age into subgroups of 18-55, 56-69 and 70-plus years, and roughly 150, 30 and 60 TCR-sequenced participants, respectively, were included in these subgroups.

The CDR3 regions of human TCRbeta chains were analyzed by immunosequencing. On the study's bioinformatics: TCRs in the repertoires were compared against a reference library of SARS-CoV-2-specific TCRs that had been generated with the MIRA antigen-specificity platform. Breadth meant the fraction of unique TCRs that were SARS-CoV-2-associated, whereas depth meant the fraction of total T cells that were SARS-CoV-2-associated. Using the MIRA data, each spike-specific TCR was assigned both to the spike region to which the TCR was reactive and to a CD4 or CD8 class. Log10-transformed breadth and depth values were compared by one-way ANOVA with Sidak's multiple comparisons tests. Imported from immuneACCESS, the table was reduced by TCRdb to in-frame sequences with V and J called. These copies leave out some clones; in studies compared against another copy, an unresolved V gene accounts for under half, and the cause of the remainder is not known. From that table come the V and J calls and clone size; the DNA was used to work out D and trimming. In all, the sample holds about 93,000 clones, and approximately 90% of those were seen once. The ten biggest clones cover 2.5% of the sample.

Including cysteine and phenylalanine, the CDR3 has 10 amino acids. The entry retains the CDR3 DNA only, 30 bases that are in frame from base 1. CDR1 and CDR2, looked up from the germline V gene (reference sequence), are GTSNPN and SVGIG. V is cut by 1 base and J by 7 bases, and the space between the germline ends is 1 base. On this clone itself: Its antigen is not yet known. No base quality values were provided; no much bigger clone lies one nucleotide off.

The study at large found these results: A significant rise in spike-specific TCR breadth and depth was observed after two AZD1222 doses relative to day 0 and relative to MenACWY recipients. Reportedly, close to half of the unique spike-specific TCRs recognized epitopes lying outside the regions that are mutated in the B.1.351 and B.1.1.7 variants. The vaccine-associated CD4 TCRs covered the entire spike protein, and the dominant responses fell in regions 160-218 and 743-854. Only five to seven AZD1222 recipients were SARS-CoV-2 seropositive at baseline, limiting conclusions about previously exposed vaccinees. The 56-69-year group was small, and its depth increase did not reach significance, likely because of low power. Because no day 14 peak-response samples were available, repertoires were characterized only after the peak T cell response. Participants were mostly white British, with more females than males. The authors suggested clonal diversity may have been underestimated.

The label giving this sample's time point can be read as: about 28 days (+/-7) after the second vaccine dose. AZD1222 recipients whose second dose came at about 4 weeks and those whose second dose came at about 12 weeks were combined into one group, since spike-specific TCR depth and breadth did not differ between the two schedules. Samples from vaccinated people were obtained from the UK trials COV001 and COV002, which included a single-blind randomized controlled phase 2/3 trial of AZD1222 (ChAdOx1 nCoV-19) in healthy adults. For TCRbeta chain sequencing, PBMC samples were collected from trial participants at day 0 and at day 28 after the second dose.

The TCR was taken from an adult who received the AZD1222 COVID-19 vaccine. In this chain, TRBV30 is recombined with TRBJ2-2; confidence is insufficient to name the D gene. The sample was peripheral blood, taken 28 days after the second AZD1222 dose. The base sequence is TGTGCCTGGAGTGGCGGGGAGCTGTTTTTT. Translation gives CAWSGGELFF.